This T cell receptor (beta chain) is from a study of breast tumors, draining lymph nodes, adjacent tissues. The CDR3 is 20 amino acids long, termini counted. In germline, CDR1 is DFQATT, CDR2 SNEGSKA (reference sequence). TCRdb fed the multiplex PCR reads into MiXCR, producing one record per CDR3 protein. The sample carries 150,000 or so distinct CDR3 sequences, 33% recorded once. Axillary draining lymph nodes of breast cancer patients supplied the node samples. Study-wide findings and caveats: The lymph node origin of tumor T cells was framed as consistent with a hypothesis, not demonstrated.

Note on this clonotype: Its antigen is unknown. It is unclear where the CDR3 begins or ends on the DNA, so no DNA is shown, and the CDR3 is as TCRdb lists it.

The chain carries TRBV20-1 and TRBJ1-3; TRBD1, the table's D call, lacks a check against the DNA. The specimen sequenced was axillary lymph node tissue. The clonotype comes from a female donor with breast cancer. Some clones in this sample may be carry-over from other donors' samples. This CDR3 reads CSARESGAYEQYFGPGTIYF.